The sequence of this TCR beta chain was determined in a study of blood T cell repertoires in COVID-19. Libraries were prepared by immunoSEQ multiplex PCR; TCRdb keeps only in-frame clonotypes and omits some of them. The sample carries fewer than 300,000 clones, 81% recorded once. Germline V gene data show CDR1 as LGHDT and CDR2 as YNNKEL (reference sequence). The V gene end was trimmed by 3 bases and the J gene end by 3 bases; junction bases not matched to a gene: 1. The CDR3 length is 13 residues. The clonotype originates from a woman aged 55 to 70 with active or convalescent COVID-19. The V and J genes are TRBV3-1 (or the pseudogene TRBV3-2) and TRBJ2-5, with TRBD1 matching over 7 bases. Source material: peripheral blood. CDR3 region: CASSQTGKETQYF. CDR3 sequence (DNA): TGTGCCAGCAGCCAGACAGGGAAAGAGACCCAGTACTTC.